The 14 T cell receptor beta chains listed next were all sequenced from one sample in a study of cytomegalovirus exposure and HLA in healthy donors. The primer mix had 60 Vbeta and 13 Jbeta primers. Sequenced by immunoSEQ multiplex PCR; TCRdb stores in-frame clones only, minus some. The table records under 150,000 clones, 70% to 85% of them present only once. Material: PBMCs. Receptors were obtained from a man aged 50 to 60 in good health and CMV-seronegative.

This clone was observed once. The chain is built from TRBV15 and TRBJ2-3, with 7 nucleotides matching TRBD2. Per the germline V gene, CDR1 is LNHNV and CDR2 is YYDKDF (reference sequence). The CDR3 sequence is 18 residues long. V shed 0 bases, J shed 2 bases, and the junction held 11 bases outside the gene matches. The DNA for the CDR3 is TGTGCCACCAGCAGAGATGGGGGGGGGTGGGGGTACACAGATACGCAGTATTTT. It is translated as CATSRDGGGWGYTDTQYF.

The J gene is TRBJ2-1, the V gene TRBV30; D is unclear. The V and J ends lost 5 bases and 2 bases respectively, with 7 bases between them. Germline lookup yields CDR1 GTSNPN and CDR2 SVGIG (reference sequence). This CDR3 is built from 12 residues. As DNA, the CDR3 is TGTGCCTGGCACACAACCTACAATGAGCAGTTCTTC. Protein sequence: CAWHTTYNEQFF.

The chain carries TRBV11-2 and TRBJ1-1, with a weak D call TRBD1 (5 bases). Trimming left V 3 bases short and J 1 base short, with 12 bases between. CDR1 SGHAT and CDR2 FQNNGV come from the germline V gene. This CDR3 spans 15 amino acids. CDR3 amino acids: CASSFRFTGNTEAFF. The CDR3 coding sequence is TGTGCCAGCAGCTTTAGGTTTACAGGGAACACTGAAGCTTTCTTT.

The V and J genes are TRBV19 and TRBJ2-3, with 10 bases matching TRBD1. The CDR3 sequence is 16 residues long. Germline CDR1 LNHDA, CDR2 SQIVND (reference sequence). V lost 5 bases to trimming and J lost 4 bases; unmatched junction nucleotides: 9. This CDR3 reads CASSSDRDRGPDTQYF. The CDR3 coding sequence is TGTGCCAGTAGTTCCGACCGGGACAGGGGTCCAGATACGCAGTATTTT.

The chain joins TRBV30 to TRBJ2-3; 14 bases line up with TRBD2. The CDR3 extends over 16 amino acids. CDR1 GTSNPN and CDR2 SVGIG come from the germline V gene (reference sequence). V lost 5 bases to trimming and J lost 3 bases; unmatched junction nucleotides: 7. The DNA for the CDR3 is TGTGCCTGGGGCCTAGGACTAGCGGGAGGTACAGATACGCAGTATTTT. This encodes CAWGLGLAGGTDTQYF.

V is TRBV5-1 and J is TRBJ1-1, with 7 bases that match TRBD1. After removal of 3 bases from V and 1 base from J, the junction contained 3 bases not matched to a gene. CDR1 SGHRS and CDR2 YFSETQ come from the germline V gene. CDR3 length: 14 residues. As DNA, the CDR3 is TGCGCCAGCAGCTGGACAGGACCGAACACTGAAGCTTTCTTT. This gives the protein CASSWTGPNTEAFF.

The V gene is TRBV5-1, the J gene TRBJ1-5; weak D call: TRBD1 (5 bases). Looked up from germline, CDR1 is SGHRS and CDR2 is YFSETQ. The CDR3 sequence is 16 residues long. The V gene lost 4 bases and the J gene lost 7 bases, with 21 bases spanning the gap. The CDR3 is CASSRGDVFGEQPQHF. The CDR3 DNA follows: TGCGCCAGCAGCCGGGGGGACGTCTTCGGCGAGCAGCCCCAGCATTTT.

CDR3 amino acids: CASSQVPGYGYTF. In DNA form, the CDR3 reads TGTGCCAGCAGCCAAGTGCCGGGATATGGCTACACCTTC. The rearrangement links TRBV4-2 to TRBJ1-2; D ambiguous. There are 13 residues in the CDR3. V dropped 1 base and J dropped 5 bases, with 8 bases sitting between them. The germline CDR1 and CDR2 sequences are LGHNA and YNFKEQ.

The J gene is TRBJ1-6, the V gene TRBV6-1, with unresolved D. Trimming left V 1 base short and J 7 bases short, with 8 bases between. This CDR3 is built from 14 residues. CDR1 and CDR2 from the germline V gene are MNHNS and SASEGT. CDR3 coding DNA: TGTGCCAGCAGTGAAGGGCAGCGGAATTCACCCCTCCACTTT. This sequence encodes CASSEGQRNSPLHF.

The chain recombines TRBV19 with TRBJ2-2, with 14 nucleotides matching TRBD2. The CDR3 length is 18 residues. Trimming cost V 4 bases and J 2 bases; bases outside gene matches: 6. Germline CDR1 is LNHDA and CDR2 is SQIVND (reference sequence). The DNA of the CDR3 is TGTGCCAGTAGTAGCGGGACTAGCGGGGGCCGTAACACCGGGGAGCTGTTTTTT. This encodes CASSSGTSGGRNTGELFF.

The chain carries TRBV15 and TRBJ2-7, with D perhaps TRBD2 (6 bases). Trimming removed 4 bases from V and 7 bases from J, with 23 bases in between. The CDR3 sequence is 16 residues long. Looked up from germline, CDR1 is LNHNV and CDR2 is YYDKDF (reference sequence). The CDR3 is CATSKGGTAALGEQYF. CDR3 coding DNA: TGTGCCACCAGCAAGGGCGGGACGGCAGCTTTGGGGGAGCAGTACTTC.

The chain joins TRBV7-2 to TRBJ2-3, with 8 bases aligning to TRBD2. Germline V lookup: CDR1 SGHTA, CDR2 FQGNSA. The CDR3 totals 16 residues. V shed 4 bases, J shed 5 bases, and the junction held 11 bases outside the gene matches. DNA of the CDR3: TGTGCCAGCAGCTCAAGACCGGGGGGGCCTGGAGATACGCAGTATTTT. Translating gives CASSSRPGGPGDTQYF.

The chain is built from TRBV27 and TRBJ2-7; 8 bases fit TRBD2. The J segment lost 0 bases and the V segment lost 1 base, leaving 8 bases of the junction unmatched. Germline CDR1 and CDR2: MNHEY and SMNVEV (reference sequence). The CDR3 is made up of 17 amino acids. Written as DNA, the CDR3 is TGTGCCAGCAGTTTATTTAGCGGGACACGGAGCTCCTACGAGCAGTACTTC. Protein sequence: CASSLFSGTRSSYEQYF.

With respect to this clone: Distinct nucleotide sequences in the sample also encode this CDR3. The gene calls are TRBV4-2 and TRBJ2-3; D is uncertain. The length of the CDR3 is 15 residues. CDR1 is LGHNA, CDR2 YNFKEQ, per germline. Trimming stripped 0 bases from V and 6 bases from J, with 13 bases between. The CDR3 here is CASSQDPLGSDTQYF. The CDR3 bases are TGTGCCAGCAGCCAAGACCCGCTAGGTTCGGATACGCAGTATTTT.